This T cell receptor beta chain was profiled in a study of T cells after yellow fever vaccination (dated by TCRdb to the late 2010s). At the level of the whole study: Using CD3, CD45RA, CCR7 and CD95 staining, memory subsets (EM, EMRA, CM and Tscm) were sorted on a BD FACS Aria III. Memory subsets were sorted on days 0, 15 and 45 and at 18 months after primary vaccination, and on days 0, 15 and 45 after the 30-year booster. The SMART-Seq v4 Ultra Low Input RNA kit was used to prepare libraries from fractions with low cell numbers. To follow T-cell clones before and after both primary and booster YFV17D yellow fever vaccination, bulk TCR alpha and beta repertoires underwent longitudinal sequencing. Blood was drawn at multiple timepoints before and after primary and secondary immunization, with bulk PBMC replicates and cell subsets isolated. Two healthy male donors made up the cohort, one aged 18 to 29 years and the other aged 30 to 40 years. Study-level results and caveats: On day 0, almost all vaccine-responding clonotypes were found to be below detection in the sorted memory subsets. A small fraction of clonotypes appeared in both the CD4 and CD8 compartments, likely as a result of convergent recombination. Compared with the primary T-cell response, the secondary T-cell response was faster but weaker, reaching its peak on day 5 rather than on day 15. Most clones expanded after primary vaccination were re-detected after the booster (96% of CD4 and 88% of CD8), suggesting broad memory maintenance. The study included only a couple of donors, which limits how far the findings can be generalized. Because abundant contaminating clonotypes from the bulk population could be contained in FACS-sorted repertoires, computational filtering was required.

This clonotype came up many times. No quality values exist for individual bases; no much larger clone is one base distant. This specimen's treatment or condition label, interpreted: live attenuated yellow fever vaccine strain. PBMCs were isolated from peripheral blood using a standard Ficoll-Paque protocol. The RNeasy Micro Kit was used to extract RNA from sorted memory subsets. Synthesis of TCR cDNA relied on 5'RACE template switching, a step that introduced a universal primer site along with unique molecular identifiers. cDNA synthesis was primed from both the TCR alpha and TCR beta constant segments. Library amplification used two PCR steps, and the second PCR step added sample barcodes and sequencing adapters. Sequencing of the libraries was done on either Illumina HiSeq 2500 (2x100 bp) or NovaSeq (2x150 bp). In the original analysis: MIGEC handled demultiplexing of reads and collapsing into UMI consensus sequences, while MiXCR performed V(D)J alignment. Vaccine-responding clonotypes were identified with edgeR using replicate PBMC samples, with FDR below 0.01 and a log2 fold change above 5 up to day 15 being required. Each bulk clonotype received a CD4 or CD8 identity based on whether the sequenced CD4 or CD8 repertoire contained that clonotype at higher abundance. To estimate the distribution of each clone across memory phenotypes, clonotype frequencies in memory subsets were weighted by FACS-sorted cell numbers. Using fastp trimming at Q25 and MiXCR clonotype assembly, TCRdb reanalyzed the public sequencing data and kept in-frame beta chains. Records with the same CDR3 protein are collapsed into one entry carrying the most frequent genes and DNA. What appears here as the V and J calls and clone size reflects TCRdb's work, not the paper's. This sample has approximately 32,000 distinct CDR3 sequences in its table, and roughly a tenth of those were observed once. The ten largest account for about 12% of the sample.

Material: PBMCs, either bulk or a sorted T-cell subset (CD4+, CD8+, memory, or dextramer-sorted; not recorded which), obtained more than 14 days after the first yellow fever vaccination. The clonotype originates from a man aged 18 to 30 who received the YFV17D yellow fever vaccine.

The CDR3 region: CASSPGGIQYF. The DNA sequence is TGTGCCAGCAGCCCAGGGGGAATCCAGTACTTC. The chain was built from TRBV7-2 and TRBJ2-5; the central 7 bases match TRBD1. The germline V and J ends show losses of 5 bases and 10 bases respectively, and no gene match explains 4 bases of the junction. The cysteine opens and the phenylalanine closes a CDR3 of 11 amino acids. CDR3 DNA is the only sequence kept; it has 33 bases, read in frame from the first base. The CDR1 and CDR2 encoded by the germline V gene are SGHTA and FQGNSA.